A single sample gave rise to the 8 T cell receptor beta chains below, sequenced in a study of response to subunit inactivated influenza vaccine (dated by TCRdb to about 2018). The library was obtained by RT-PCR. TCRdb records Illumina HiSeq 2500 as the sequencer. The raw public reads went through TCRdb reprocessing: fastp at Q25, MiXCR clone calling, in-frame beta chains kept. For every CDR3 protein sequence, its rows merge into one entry that carries the most common genes and DNA. The sample records 550,000 to 800,000 distinct CDR3 sequences, around 13% of which are singletons. Less than 7% of the sample is taken by the ten largest. This sample comprised PBMCs from blood, obtained roughly 15 days before vaccination. Receptor source: a man in his fifties who received an inactivated influenza vaccine. Donor details come from another sample of the same person, matched by shared clones.

This clonotype showed up just a few times. The CDR3 protein is CASSLGLSYNSPLHF. For the CDR3, the DNA is TGTGCCAGCAGCTTAGGACTATCCTATAATTCACCCCTCCACTTT. The rearrangement links TRBV11-2 to TRBJ1-6; no clear D gene. The length of the CDR3 is 15 residues. Germline V gene sequence: CDR1 SGHAT, CDR2 FQNNGV. The germline V and J ends were trimmed by 1 base and 1 base, with 5 bases remaining between them.

The V and J genes are TRBV9 and TRBJ1-6; perhaps TRBD1 as D (6 bases). The CDR3 loop spans 14 amino acids. Germline CDR1 SGDLS, CDR2 YYNGEE. Trimming pared 4 bases from V and 11 bases from J, leaving 16 bases between. The CDR3 bases are TGTGCCAGCAGCCTGGACGGGACACGAACACCCCTCCACTTT. This translates into CASSLDGTRTPLHF.

This clonotype has ten or more counts. The chain combines TRBV7-9 with TRBJ1-1, with 10 bases fitting TRBD1. The CDR3 consists of 17 residues. V dropped 8 bases and J dropped 4; count of bases not matched to a gene: 16. Germline V gene data show CDR1 as SEHNR and CDR2 as FQNEAQ (reference sequence). The CDR3 DNA reads as TGTGCCAGCTTCCGAATCCGTGGGACAGGGGCTGTCACTGAAGCTTTCTTT. The encoded protein is CASFRIRGTGAVTEAFF.

This chain connects TRBV15 to TRBJ2-6, with a possible D match to TRBD2 (6 bases). CDR3 length: 19 residues. CDR1 LNHNV and CDR2 YYDKDF come from the germline V gene (reference sequence). The V and J ends lost 1 base and 3 bases respectively, with 19 bases between them. The CDR3 sequence is CATSRVRDGGSVGANVLTF. CDR3 in DNA: TGTGCCACCAGCAGAGTCAGGGACGGGGGATCAGTTGGGGCCAACGTCCTGACTTTC. Full variable domain (outside the CDR3, taken from reference TRBV15 and TRBJ2-6): DAMVIQNPRYQVTQFGKPVTLSCSQTLNHNVMYWYQQKSSQAPKLLFHYYDKDFNNEADTPDNFQSRRPNTSFCFLDIRSPGLGDTAMYLCATSRVRDGGSVGANVLTFGAGSRLTVL.

This clonotype was detected a few times. This sequence joins TRBV7-9 and TRBJ2-5, with D perhaps TRBD1 (6 bases). Looked up from germline, CDR1 is SEHNR and CDR2 is FQNEAQ (reference sequence). Trimming stripped 0 bases from V and 3 bases from J, with 14 bases between. The CDR3 runs 16 residues. The CDR3 here is CASSLAGASWEETQYF. The CDR3 region has the DNA TGTGCCAGCAGCTTAGCGGGGGCCTCATGGGAAGAGACCCAGTACTTC. Full variable domain (missing parts from reference TRBV7-9 and TRBJ2-5): DTGVSQNPRHKITKRGQNVTFRCDPISEHNRLYWYRQTLGQGPEFLTYFQNEAQLEKSRLLSDRFSAERPKGSFSTLEIQRTEQGDSAMYLCASSLAGASWEETQYFGPGTRLLVL.

This clonotype was recorded many times. V gene TRBV2 combines with J gene TRBJ1-4; the D gene is possibly TRBD1 (6 bases). V shed 8 bases and J shed 0 bases, with 22 bases lying between them. The CDR3 is made up of 18 amino acids. CDR1 is SNHLY, CDR2 FYNNEI, per germline. CDR3 loop: CASLGESRGLSTNEKLFF. In nucleotides, the CDR3 is TGTGCCAGCTTAGGGGAAAGCAGGGGACTCTCAACTAATGAAAAACTGTTTTTT.

This clonotype was detected only a few times. V and J are TRBV2 and TRBJ1-6; D possibly corresponds to TRBD1 (5 bases). Germline V lookup: CDR1 SNHLY, CDR2 FYNNEI. Trimming shortened V by 7 bases and J by 6 bases, and 13 bases separated the two germline ends. This CDR3 has 14 amino acids. The DNA of the CDR3 is TGTGCCAGCACTGAGGGGCAGGGTAATTCACCCCTCCACTTT. This gives the protein CASTEGQGNSPLHF.

The V gene is TRBV14, the J gene TRBJ2-3; D call uncertain. The CDR3 is 11 amino acids. The germline V gene encodes CDR1 SGHDN and CDR2 FVKESK. With 4 bases removed from V and 7 bases from J, the gap between germline ends came to 6 bases. In nucleotides, the CDR3 is TGTGCCAGCAGCCGTCTTTATACGCAGTATTTT. Translation gives CASSRLYTQYF.